This record covers a single TCR beta chain. CD45RO negativity and positive selection for CCR7 defined naive CD8 cells, a population that excluded terminally differentiated effector memory CD45RA+ cells. Germline V CDR1 and CDR2: LGHNA, YSLEER. This CDR3 contains 17 residues. The V segment lost 4 bases and the J segment 6 bases; nucleotides outside the gene matches: 14. These data belong to a study of shared clonotypes between healthy human individuals. Some clones are missing from TCRdb's copy, which holds only in-frame ones; the method was immunoSEQ multiplex PCR. The data contain around 1,900,000 clones, about 94% of them singletons.

The sequencing input was naive CD8+ T cells from PBMCs. V gene TRBV4-3 combines with J gene TRBJ2-1; 8 bases are a match to TRBD1. The clonotype comes from a young man in good health. Some clones in this sample may be carry-over from other donors' samples. Written as DNA, the CDR3 is TGCGCCAGCAGCCTGACAGGGGAATTGGCAGGGGTCAATGAGCAGTTCTTC. Its translation is CASSLTGELAGVNEQFF.